The 14 T cell receptor beta chains reported below all come from one sample, sequenced in a study of shared clonotypes between healthy human individuals. Here immunoSEQ multiplex PCR was the method, and the copy in TCRdb shows in-frame clones only, minus some. Of approximately 620,000 clones in the sample, about 97% were seen once. The sequenced sample was naive CD4+ T cells sorted from blood. Subset given: CD45RA+ positively selected. These TCRs come from a woman in her 30s in good health.

The gene calls are TRBV4-2 and TRBJ2-4; TRBD1 is a possible D gene (5 bases). Looked up from germline, CDR1 is LGHNA and CDR2 is YNFKEQ. The CDR3 contains 14 residues. V was clipped by 0 bases and J by 9 bases, with 12 bases between them. This chain's CDR3 is CASSQDRASGIQYF. In nucleotides, the CDR3 is TGTGCCAGCAGCCAAGACAGGGCTTCGGGCATTCAGTACTTC.

This clone appeared a single time. The chain combines TRBV5-1 with TRBJ2-3; 8 nucleotides match TRBD2. With 3 bases clipped from V and 0 bases from J, the junction kept 9 bases outside the gene matches. This CDR3 has 17 amino acids. Germline V gene sequence: CDR1 SGHRS, CDR2 YFSETQ. The CDR3 DNA reads as TGCGCCAGCAGCTATTCACCCGCGGGGGGAAGCACAGATACGCAGTATTTT. Residues: CASSYSPAGGSTDTQYF.

The chain has TRBV28 and TRBJ2-7; TRBD2 matches at 10 bases. Germline-derived CDR1 and CDR2 are MDHEN and SYDVKM. The CDR3 runs 14 residues. J gave up 4 bases and V 7 bases, and 7 bases lay outside the gene matches. The CDR3 loop reads CASTKTSGQYEQYF. CDR3 bases: TGTGCCAGCACCAAGACTAGCGGGCAGTACGAGCAGTACTTC.

The chain recombines TRBV7-8 with TRBJ1-1, with D unclear. Trimming pared 1 base from V and 3 bases from J, leaving 6 bases between. This CDR3 contains 13 residues. The germline gives CDR1 SGHVS, CDR2 FQNEAQ. The CDR3 DNA reads as TGTGCCAGCAGCTTAGATCGGGACACTGAAGCTTTCTTT. Protein: CASSLDRDTEAFF.

The V call is TRBV5-1, the J call TRBJ2-1; TRBD2 might be the D (5 bases). Germline V lookup: CDR1 SGHRS, CDR2 YFSETQ. With 4 bases removed from V and 10 bases from J, the gap between germline ends came to 18 bases. The CDR3 runs 14 residues. The CDR3 protein is CASSPTTSSSEQFF. CDR3 nucleotides: TGCGCCAGCAGCCCGACTACTTCGAGCTCCGAGCAGTTCTTC.

The genes are TRBV28 and TRBJ2-7, with D tentatively TRBD1 (5 bases). Trimming removed 4 bases at V and 1 base at J, with 11 bases between. The CDR3 length is 14 residues. CDR1 and CDR2 (germline): MDHEN, SYDVKM. CDR3 amino acids: CASSSWQGSYEQYF. In DNA form, the CDR3 reads TGTGCCAGCAGTTCTTGGCAGGGTTCCTACGAGCAGTACTTC.

The genes are TRBV6-1 and TRBJ2-3, with 7 bases aligning to TRBD1. The CDR3 is 13 residues long. From germline, CDR1 is MNHNS and CDR2 SASEGT. With V trimmed by 2 bases and J by 4 bases, 0 bases remained unmatched. The CDR3 DNA is TGTGCCAGCAGTGAACAGGGGGCAGATACGCAGTATTTT. Translating it yields CASSEQGADTQYF.

This chain uses TRBV19 with TRBJ1-5, with TRBD1 as a possible D gene (6 bases). The CDR3 loop spans 18 amino acids. Trimming removed 3 bases from V and 0 bases from J, with 18 bases in between. CDR1 LNHDA and CDR2 SQIVND come from the germline V gene (reference sequence). The CDR3 spells CASSILQGRGDSNQPQHF. DNA for the CDR3: TGTGCCAGTAGTATTTTGCAGGGGAGAGGGGATAGCAATCAGCCCCAGCATTTT.

The chain uses TRBV29-1 and TRBJ2-6; perhaps D is TRBD1 or TRBD2 (5 bases each). This CDR3 contains 16 residues. Germline V CDR1 and CDR2: SQVTM, ANQGSEA. Trimming cost V 6 bases and J 0 bases, with 15 bases left between them. The CDR3 protein is CSVDEGRRSGANVLTF. CDR3 nucleotides: TGCAGCGTCGACGAGGGGCGCCGCTCTGGGGCCAACGTCCTGACTTTC.

The chain links TRBV18 to TRBJ2-2; no clear D. V gave up 2 bases and J gave up 5 bases, with 12 bases separating them. Looked up from germline, CDR1 is KGHSH and CDR2 is LQKENI. CDR3 length equals 15 residues. The CDR3 here is CASSPIPGLTGELFF. CDR3 nucleotide sequence: TGTGCCAGCTCACCAATACCGGGCTTGACCGGGGAGCTGTTTTTT.

This chain joins TRBV2 and TRBJ2-3; TRBD1 matches 7 bases. The V gene end was trimmed by 6 bases and the J gene end by 1 base; junction bases not matched to a gene: 13. The CDR3 covers 17 residues. The germline V gene has CDR1 SNHLY and CDR2 FYNNEI. The CDR3 loop is CASRGTRQGVGTDTQYF. CDR3 DNA sequence: TGTGCCAGCAGGGGAACTCGACAGGGTGTCGGCACAGATACGCAGTATTTT. Filled out from reference TRBV2 and TRBJ2-3, the complete variable domain reads EPEVTQTPSHQVTQMGQEVILRCVPISNHLYFYWYRQILGQKVEFLVSFYNNEISEKSEIFDDQFSVERPDGSNFTLKIRSTKLEDSAMYFCASRGTRQGVGTDTQYFGPGTRLTVL.

Points on this clone: An end of the junction differs from the germline gene, which may be a read error. The V call is TRBV28, the J call TRBJ2-7, with D tentatively TRBD2 (5 bases). The CDR3 totals 15 residues. Germline V CDR1 and CDR2: MDHEN, SYDVKM. The CDR3 spells CVSSLYRGTSYEQYF. DNA of the CDR3: TGTGTCAGCAGTTTGTATCGGGGAACCTCCTACGAGCAGTACTTC. The full variable domain, in which reference TRBV28 and TRBJ2-7 provide the parts outside the CDR3, is DVKVTQSSRYLVKRTGEKVFLECVQDMDHENMFWYRQDPGLGLRLIYFSYDVKMKEKGDIPEGYSVSREKKERFSLILESASTNQTSMYLCVSSLYRGTSYEQYFGPGTRLTVT.

This clone was detected only once. The rearrangement links TRBV27 to TRBJ1-5; D gene unclear. The V end lost 8 bases, the J end lost 5 bases, and 22 bases lay between the germline ends. CDR1 is MNHEY, CDR2 SMNVEV, per germline (reference sequence). This CDR3 region has 16 residues. The CDR3 DNA sequence: TGTGCCAGCTCTCAAGGGTCTTACAAACCGTATCAGCCCCAGCATTTT. This translates into CASSQGSYKPYQPQHF.

Here the CDR3 reads CASSPAGAGSYEQYF. Here the CDR3 DNA reads TGTGCCAGCAGCCCAGCTGGGGCCGGGTCCTACGAGCAGTACTTC. This rearrangement joins TRBV7-2 to TRBJ2-7, with a weak D call TRBD1 (5 bases). CDR3 length equals 15 residues. Germline lookup yields CDR1 SGHTA and CDR2 FQGNSA. Trimming cost V 5 bases and J 1 base, with 15 bases left between them.